Given below is one T cell receptor (beta chain) in context. This clone is a singleton in its sample. The antigen it binds to is not known. No clone much larger than this one lies a single base away; base qualities are absent. What this sample's time point label stands for: cells obtained before transplantation from donor or recipient. CD3+CD4+ and CD3+CD8+ populations were FACS-sorted from unstimulated pre-transplant donor and recipient cells taken from spleen or lymph nodes. The record originates from a study of graft-versus-host responses after intestinal transplantation (dated by TCRdb to 2020 to 2023). The study in broad terms: Multivisceral, liver-intestinal, or isolated intestinal transplants were received by the recipients. Donor T cell macrochimerism was defined as a peak of at least 4% donor T cells among recipient peripheral blood mononuclear cells. The cohort enrolled approximately 24 intestinal transplant recipients including one retransplant, and a few patients lacking pretransplant specimens were excluded. All recipients received anti-thymocyte globulin induction followed by maintenance tacrolimus and steroids for about three years. After intestinal transplantation, graft-versus-host and host-versus-graft alloreactive T cell clones were followed in the graft, circulation and bone marrow using bulk TCR-beta CDR3 sequencing. To identify alloreactive clones, pre-transplant mixed lymphocyte reaction products were sequenced and compared with unstimulated pre-transplant donor and recipient T cells. Instead of going to the commercial service, samples from a few later patients were sequenced in-house on an Illumina MiSeq and processed with MiXCR. The full study reports these points: Peak levels of circulating GvH clones were associated with declines in HvG clones early after transplant. The conclusions were limited by the relatively low number and heterogeneity of the intestinal transplant patients. In the allografts of patients with donor T cell macrochimerism, GvH to HvG T cell clonal ratios were high. GvH clones were detected in recipient bone marrow, and some of these GvH clones were observed earlier in ileal mucosa or blood, consistent with an intestinal mucosal origin.

Trimming takes 4 bases from V and 4 bases from J, and the germline ends sit 14 bases apart. The CDR3 starts with the cysteine, ends with the phenylalanine, and has 14 residues. The only DNA kept is the CDR3, 42 bases in frame from the first base. Per the germline V gene (reference sequence), LNHDA is the CDR1 and SQIVND is the CDR2. To prepare the library, the immunoSEQ multiplex PCR assay was applied. For most patients, genomic DNA was isolated with the Qiagen DNeasy Blood and Tissue Kit and sent frozen to Adaptive Biotechnologies for TCR sequencing. For most patients, genomic DNA was subjected to high-throughput TCR-beta CDR3 sequencing by Adaptive Biotechnologies. As for the authors' bioinformatics: Adaptive's ImmunoSEQ software was the source of the TCR sequencing data for about 18 patients, while three other patients were processed with MiXCR and VDJtools. CD4 versus CD8 sorting errors were corrected by removing sequences found in both subsets at a frequency ratio below 5:1. CDR3 nucleotide sequences shared by donor and recipient were removed because the origin of these sequences could not be assigned. At least 2-fold expansion over unstimulated cells and a minimum CFSE-low frequency of 0.002% (template counts) or 0.001% (read counts) were required for clones to be classified as alloreactive. Mappable clones were those detected in sequenced pre-transplant spleen, lymph node, or MLR CFSE-low populations of the donor or recipient. Cumulative frequency of alloreactive clones was calculated as a percentage of all sequences weighted by copy number. TCRdb's version of the immuneACCESS table is confined to in-frame rearrangements and falls short of the full clone set. An unresolved V gene accounts for under half of the shortfall where checked; the remainder is of unknown origin. V and J calls and clone size are copied from that table; D and trimming were computed from the DNA. Present in this sample are about 97,000 clones, around 92% of which were seen just once. Together, the top ten hold roughly 0.2% of the sample.

Rearrangement joined TRBV19 to TRBJ2-7; tentative D gene TRBD1, with 6 bases matching. Sequenced here: unstimulated CD4+ T cells sorted from spleen or lymph node cells, sampled before transplant. The sequence derives from a human donor who was the organ donor for an intestinal transplant. The DNA reads as follows: TGTGCCAGTAGTAGGGGGAAACAGGGATACGAGCAGTACTTC. Translated, this gives CASSRGKQGYEQYF.